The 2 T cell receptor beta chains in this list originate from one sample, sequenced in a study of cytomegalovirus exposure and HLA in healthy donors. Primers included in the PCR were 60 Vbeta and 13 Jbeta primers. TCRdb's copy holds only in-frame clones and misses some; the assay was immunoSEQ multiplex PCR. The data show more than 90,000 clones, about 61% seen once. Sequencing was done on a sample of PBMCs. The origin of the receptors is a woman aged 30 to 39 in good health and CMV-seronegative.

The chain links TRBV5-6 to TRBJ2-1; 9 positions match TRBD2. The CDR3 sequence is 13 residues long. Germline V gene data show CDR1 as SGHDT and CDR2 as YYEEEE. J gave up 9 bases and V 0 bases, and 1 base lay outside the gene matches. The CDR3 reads CASSLALAGEQFF. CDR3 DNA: TGTGCCAGCAGCTTGGCACTAGCGGGTGAGCAGTTCTTC.

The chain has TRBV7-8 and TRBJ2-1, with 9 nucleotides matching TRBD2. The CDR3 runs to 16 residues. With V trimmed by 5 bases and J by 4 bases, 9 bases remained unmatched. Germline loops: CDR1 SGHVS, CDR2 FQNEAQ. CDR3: CASSRSWLAGYNEQFF. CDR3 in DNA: TGTGCCAGCAGCCGTTCGTGGCTAGCGGGGTACAATGAGCAGTTCTTC.